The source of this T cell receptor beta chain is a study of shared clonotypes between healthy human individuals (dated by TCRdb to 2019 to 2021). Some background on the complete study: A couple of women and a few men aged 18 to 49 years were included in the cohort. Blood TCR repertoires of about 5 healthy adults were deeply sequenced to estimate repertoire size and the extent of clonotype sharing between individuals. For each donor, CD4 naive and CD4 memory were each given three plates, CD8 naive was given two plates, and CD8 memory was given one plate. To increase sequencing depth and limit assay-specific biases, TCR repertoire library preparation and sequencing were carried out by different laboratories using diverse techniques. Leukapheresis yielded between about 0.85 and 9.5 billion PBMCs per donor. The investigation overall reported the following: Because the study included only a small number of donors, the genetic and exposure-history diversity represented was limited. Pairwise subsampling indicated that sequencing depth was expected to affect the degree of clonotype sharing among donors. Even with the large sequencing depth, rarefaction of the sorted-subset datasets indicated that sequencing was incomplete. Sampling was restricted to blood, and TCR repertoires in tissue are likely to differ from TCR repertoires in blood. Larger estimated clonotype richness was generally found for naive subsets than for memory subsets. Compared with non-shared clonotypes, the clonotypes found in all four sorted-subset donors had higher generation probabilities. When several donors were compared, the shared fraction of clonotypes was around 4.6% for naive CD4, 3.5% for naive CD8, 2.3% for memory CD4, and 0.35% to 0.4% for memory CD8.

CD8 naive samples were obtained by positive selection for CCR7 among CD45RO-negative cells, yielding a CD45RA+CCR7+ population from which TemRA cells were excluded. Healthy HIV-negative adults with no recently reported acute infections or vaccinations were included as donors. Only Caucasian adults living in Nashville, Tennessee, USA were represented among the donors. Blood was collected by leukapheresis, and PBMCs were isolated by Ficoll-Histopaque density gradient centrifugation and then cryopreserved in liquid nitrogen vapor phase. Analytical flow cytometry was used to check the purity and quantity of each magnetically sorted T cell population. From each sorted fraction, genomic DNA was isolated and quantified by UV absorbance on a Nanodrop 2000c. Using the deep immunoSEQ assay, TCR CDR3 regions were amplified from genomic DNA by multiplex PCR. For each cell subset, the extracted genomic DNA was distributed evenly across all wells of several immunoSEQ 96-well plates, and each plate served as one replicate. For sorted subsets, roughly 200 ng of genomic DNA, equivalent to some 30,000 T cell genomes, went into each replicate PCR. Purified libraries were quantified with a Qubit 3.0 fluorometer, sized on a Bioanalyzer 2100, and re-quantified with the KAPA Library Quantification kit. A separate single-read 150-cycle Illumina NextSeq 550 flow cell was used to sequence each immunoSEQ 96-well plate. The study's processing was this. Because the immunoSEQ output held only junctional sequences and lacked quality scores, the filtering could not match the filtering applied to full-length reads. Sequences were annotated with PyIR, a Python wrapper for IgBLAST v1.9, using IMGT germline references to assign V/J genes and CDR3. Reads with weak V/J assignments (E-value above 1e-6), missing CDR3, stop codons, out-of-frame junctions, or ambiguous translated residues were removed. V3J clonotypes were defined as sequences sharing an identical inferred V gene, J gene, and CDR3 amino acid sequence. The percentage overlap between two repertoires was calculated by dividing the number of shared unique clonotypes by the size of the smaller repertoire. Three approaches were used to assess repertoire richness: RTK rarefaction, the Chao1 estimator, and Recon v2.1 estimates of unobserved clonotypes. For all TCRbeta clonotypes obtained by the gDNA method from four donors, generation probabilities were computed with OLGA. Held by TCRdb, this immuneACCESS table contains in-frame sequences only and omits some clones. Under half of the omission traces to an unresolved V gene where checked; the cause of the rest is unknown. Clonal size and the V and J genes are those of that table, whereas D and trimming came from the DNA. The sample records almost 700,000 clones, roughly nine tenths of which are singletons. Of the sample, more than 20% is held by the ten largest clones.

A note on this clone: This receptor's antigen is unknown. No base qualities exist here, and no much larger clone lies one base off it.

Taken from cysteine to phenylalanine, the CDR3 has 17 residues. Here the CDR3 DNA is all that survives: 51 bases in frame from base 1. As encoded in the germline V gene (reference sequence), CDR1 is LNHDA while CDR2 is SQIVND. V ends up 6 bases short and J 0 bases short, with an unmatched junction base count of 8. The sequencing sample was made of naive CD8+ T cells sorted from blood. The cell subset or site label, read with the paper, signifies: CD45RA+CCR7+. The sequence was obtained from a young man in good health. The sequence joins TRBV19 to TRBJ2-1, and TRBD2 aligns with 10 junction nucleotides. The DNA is TGTGCCAGTAGCCGGACTAGCGGACTAGACTCCTACAATGAGCAGTTCTTC. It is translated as CASSRTSGLDSYNEQFF.